This is a list of T cell receptor beta chains from one sample in a study of cytomegalovirus exposure and HLA in healthy donors. The assay was immunoSEQ multiplex PCR, and TCRdb's table has in-frame clones only and misses some. Of nearly 110,000 clones in the sample, about 87% were seen once. The sequenced sample was PBMCs. These receptors all come from a woman aged 18-29 years in good health and CMV-seropositive. Each CDR3 is given with its conserved first and last residue. Each record gives: J gene, D gene, V gene, clone size, CDR3 protein, CDR3 DNA. D genes are given only for firm matches. The listing skips clone size in some rows; elsewhere it reads once, few, many or a size class.

>TRBJ2-4|TRBD1|TRBV7-3|.
CASSSDRGPKNIQYF
TGTGCCAGCAGCTCAGACAGGGGCCCTAAAAACATTCAGTACTTC
>TRBJ1-2|.|TRBV13|.
CASSLRPGPGDGYTF
TGTGCCAGCAGCCTCAGACCGGGACCAGGGGATGGCTACACCTTC
>TRBJ1-2|.|TRBV7-8|.
CASSLNRVKYGYTF
TGTGCCAGCAGCTTAAACAGGGTGAAGTATGGCTACACCTTC
>TRBJ1-5|.|TRBV15|.
CATSPYSNQPQHF
TGTGCCACCAGCCCCTATAGCAATCAGCCCCAGCATTTT
>TRBJ2-3|.|TRBV9|.
CASSVQADTQYF
TGTGCCAGCAGCGTACAGGCAGATACGCAGTATTTT
>TRBJ2-7|.|TRBV2|.
CASSEGQYEQYF
TGTGCCAGCAGTGAAGGACAGTACGAGCAGTACTTC
>TRBJ1-5|.|TRBV6-1|.
CAGGGGALNQPQHF
TGTGCTGGGGGCGGGGGGGCCCTCAATCAGCCCCAGCATTTT
>TRBJ1-4|.|TRBV10-1|.
CASGGGAHATNEKLFF
TGCGCCAGCGGTGGCGGGGCCCACGCAACTAATGAAAAACTGTTTTTT
>TRBJ2-2|.|TRBV11-2|once
CASSSLLTGELFF
TGTGCCAGCAGCTCCCTTCTCACCGGGGAGCTGTTTTTT
>TRBJ2-7|TRBD2|TRBV6-5|once
CASRLAGGRNEQYF
TGTGCCAGCAGATTAGCGGGGGGGCGGAACGAGCAGTACTTC
>TRBJ2-1|TRBD2|TRBV19|once
CASSIGGGEQFF
TGTGCCAGTAGTATCGGGGGGGGTGAGCAGTTCTTC
>TRBJ2-7|.|TRBV6-5|.
CASSYTQGYEQYF
TGTGCCAGCAGTTACACCCAGGGCTACGAGCAGTACTTC
>TRBJ1-5|TRBD1|TRBV19|.
CASSIASRGQPQHF
TGTGCCAGTAGTATAGCCTCCAGGGGGCAGCCCCAGCATTTT
>TRBJ1-4|.|TRBV6-6|.
CASSYGQANEKLFF
TGTGCCAGCAGTTACGGGCAGGCTAATGAAAAACTGTTTTTT
>TRBJ2-2|TRBD1|TRBV29-1|once
CSVPGQPNTGELFF
TGCAGCGTACCGGGACAGCCGAACACCGGGGAGCTGTTTTTT
>TRBJ2-1|.|TRBV18|.
CASSVNIGNRDYNEQFF
TGTGCCAGCTCTGTAAATATCGGGAATCGGGACTACAATGAGCAGTTCTTC
>TRBJ1-1|.|TRBV19|.
CASSSGGTEAFF
TGTGCCAGTAGTTCCGGGGGGACTGAAGCTTTCTTT
>TRBJ1-4|TRBD1|TRBV6-5|.
CASSYGGRGKGEKLFF
TGTGCCAGCAGTTACGGTGGCAGGGGGAAGGGTGAAAAACTGTTTTTT
>TRBJ1-1|TRBD1|TRBV29-1|.
CSVTGSTEAFF
TGCAGCGTGACAGGGTCCACTGAAGCTTTCTTT
>TRBJ1-2|TRBD1|TRBV11-2|.
CASSHIRRTGQKFYGYTF
TGTGCCAGCAGCCACATTAGGAGGACAGGGCAGAAATTCTATGGCTACACCTTC
>TRBJ2-7|TRBD1|TRBV6-5|.
CASSYRTGGDEQYF
TGTGCCAGCAGTTACAGAACAGGGGGCGACGAGCAGTACTTC
>TRBJ1-2|.|TRBV28|.
CASSLLSARNYGYTF
TGTGCCAGCAGTTTATTGTCAGCCAGGAACTATGGCTACACCTTC
>TRBJ1-5|.|TRBV6-1|once
CASSEALGATHQPQHF
TGTGCCAGCAGTGAAGCGCTGGGGGCGACACACCAGCCCCAGCATTTT
>TRBJ1-5|.|TRBV5-1|.
CASSPGLSEPQHF
TGCGCCAGCAGCCCGGGACTTTCGGAGCCCCAGCATTTT
>TRBJ2-2|.|TRBV5-1|.
CASSLPQGYRDTGELFF
TGCGCCAGCAGCTTACCTCAGGGGTATAGGGACACCGGGGAGCTGTTTTTT
>TRBJ1-5|TRBD1|TRBV6-6|.
CASNLVRGQFFQPQHF
TGTGCCAGCAACCTTGTGAGGGGGCAATTTTTTCAGCCCCAGCATTTT
>TRBJ2-3|.|TRBV18|once
CASSPGRVPTDTQYF
TGTGCCAGCTCACCAGGGCGGGTACCCACAGATACGCAGTATTTT
>TRBJ1-6|.|TRBV5-4|.
CASSLSQGRNSPLHF
TGTGCCAGCAGCTTATCGCAGGGGAGAAATTCACCCCTCCACTTT
>TRBJ2-1|TRBD2|TRBV9|.
CASILPSGGLYNEQFF
TGTGCCAGCATCCTACCAAGCGGGGGCCTTTACAATGAGCAGTTCTTC
>TRBJ2-7|.|TRBV11-2|.
CASSLSGVNYEQYF
TGTGCCAGCAGCTTATCAGGGGTCAACTACGAGCAGTACTTC
>TRBJ1-3|.|TRBV6-6|.
CASSPDDSSGNTIYF
TGTGCCAGCAGCCCTGACGACAGCTCTGGAAACACCATATATTTT
>TRBJ2-1|.|TRBV7-2|.
CASSLTWGGGGNEQFF
TGTGCCAGCAGCTTAACGTGGGGGGGCGGCGGCAATGAGCAGTTCTTC
>TRBJ1-2|.|TRBV4-1|.
CASSPGLDYGYTF
TGCGCCAGCAGTCCGGGACTGGATTATGGCTACACCTTC
>TRBJ1-3|TRBD1|TRBV16|once
CASSQSSGTAGNTIYF
TGTGCCAGCAGCCAATCATCGGGGACAGCGGGAAACACCATATATTTT
>TRBJ2-7|TRBD1|TRBV6-5|.
CASSRDRGTGYEQYF
TGTGCCAGCAGTAGGGACAGGGGCACTGGTTACGAGCAGTACTTC
>TRBJ1-2|TRBD1|TRBV6-6|.
CASSYLQGADGYTF
TGTGCCAGCAGTTACCTACAGGGGGCGGATGGCTACACCTTC
>TRBJ1-3|.|TRBV7-2|once
CASSLAEPGVVGDTIYF
TGTGCCAGCAGCTTAGCGGAGCCGGGGGTAGTAGGAGACACCATATATTTT
>TRBJ1-6|TRBD1|TRBV28|.
CASMTGGDSPLHF
TGTGCCAGCATGACAGGGGGCGATTCACCCCTCCACTTT
>TRBJ2-1|.|TRBV7-9|.
CASSFRQDRTYNEQFF
TGTGCCAGCAGCTTCCGTCAAGACAGGACGTACAATGAGCAGTTCTTC
>TRBJ1-2|TRBD1|TRBV15|.
CATSREKAGGYGYTF
TGTGCCACCAGCAGAGAAAAGGCAGGGGGCTATGGCTACACCTTC
>TRBJ2-2|.|TRBV19|few
CASSIGYRGSGELFF
TGTGCCAGTAGTATAGGGTATAGGGGAAGCGGGGAGCTGTTTTTT
>TRBJ1-4|TRBD1|TRBV15|few
CATSRAGTGHNEKLFF
TGTGCCACCAGCAGAGCAGGGACAGGGCATAATGAAAAACTGTTTTTT
>TRBJ1-2|.|TRBV6-5|few
CASSSVGGYTF
TGTGCCAGCAGCTCCGTTGGCGGCTACACCTTC
>TRBJ2-1|TRBD1|TRBV6-5|.
CASSYTGTGPNEQFF
TGTGCCAGCAGTTATACCGGGACAGGACCCAATGAGCAGTTCTTC
>TRBJ1-2|.|TRBV7-9|.
CASSFPGANYGYTF
TGTGCCAGCAGCTTCCCAGGGGCGAACTATGGCTACACCTTC